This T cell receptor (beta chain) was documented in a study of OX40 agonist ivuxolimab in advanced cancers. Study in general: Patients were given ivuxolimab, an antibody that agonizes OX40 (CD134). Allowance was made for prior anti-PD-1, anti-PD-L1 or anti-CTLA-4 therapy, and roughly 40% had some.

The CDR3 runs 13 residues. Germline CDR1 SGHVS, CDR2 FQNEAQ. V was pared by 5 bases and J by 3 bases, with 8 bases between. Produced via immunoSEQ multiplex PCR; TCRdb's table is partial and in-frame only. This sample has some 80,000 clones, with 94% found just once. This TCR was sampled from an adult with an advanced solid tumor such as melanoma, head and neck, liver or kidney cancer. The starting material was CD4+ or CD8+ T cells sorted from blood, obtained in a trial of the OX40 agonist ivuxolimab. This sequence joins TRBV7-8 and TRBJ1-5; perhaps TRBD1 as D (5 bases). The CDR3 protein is CASSGGNNQPQHF. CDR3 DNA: TGTGCCAGCAGCGGGGGGAACAATCAGCCCCAGCATTTT.